This T cell receptor beta chain was sequenced in a study of cytomegalovirus exposure and HLA in healthy donors. Study background: Of the donors genotyped, several hundred in all, 81% fell in the Caucasian-associated ancestry cluster. Study findings and constraints: A later analysis linked a missense DCLRE1C variant to TCR beta V- and J-gene trimming.

The CDR3 is made up of 11 amino acids. Germline CDR1 DFQATT, CDR2 SNEGSKA (reference sequence). Trimming pared 6 bases from V and 5 bases from J, leaving 7 bases between. 13 Jbeta primers and 60 Vbeta primers were used for the PCR. TCRdb's table, derived via immunoSEQ multiplex PCR, lists solely in-frame clones and lacks some. The sample has approximately 80,000 clones, over 65% seen once. A word on this clone: What it binds is not known.

This clonotype originated in a man in his thirties or forties in good health and CMV-seropositive. The sequenced material came from PBMCs. This chain connects TRBV20-1 to TRBJ1-4, with D unresolved. For the CDR3, the DNA is TGCAGTGCCCTCCGGAATGAAAAACTGTTTTTT. Protein product: CSALRNEKLFF.